The 29 T cell receptor beta chains presented below share a single source sample, sequenced in a study of naive and memory T cell subsets. An equimolar mix of two oligonucleotides served as the beta constant-region primer for TRBC1 and TRBC2. One entry per CDR3 protein results from TCRdb running MiXCR on the UMI-ligation and nested PCR reads. Of 140,000 to 150,000 distinct CDR3 sequences in the sample, approximately 17% were seen once. Sequenced material: naive CD4+ T cells from blood. The receptors were gathered from a human donor in good health.

This clonotype was picked up a small number of times. The rearrangement joins TRBV24-1 to TRBJ2-1; D remains unclear. In germline, CDR1 is KGHDR, CDR2 SFDVKD. The CDR3 spans 11 residues. Trimming removed 3 bases from V and 9 bases from J, with 5 bases in between. The CDR3 DNA reads as TGTGCCACCAGTGATAGGAGTGAGCAGTTCTTC. Amino acids: CATSDRSEQFF.

The V gene is TRBV24-1, the J gene TRBJ2-5; 11 bases fit TRBD2. The CDR3 runs to 15 residues. J lost 4 bases, V lost 4 bases, and 4 bases had no gene match. Germline V gives CDR1 KGHDR, CDR2 SFDVKD. The chain's CDR3 is CATSEALAGGETQYF. In nucleotides, the CDR3 is TGTGCCACCAGTGAGGCCCTAGCGGGAGGAGAGACCCAGTACTTC.

This clonotype was seen a single time. This chain joins TRBV29-1 and TRBJ2-1, with D perhaps matching TRBD2 (5 bases). Germline V gene sequence: CDR1 SQVTM, CDR2 ANQGSEA. The ends were cut back, 7 bases at V and 5 bases at J, with 6 bases in the middle. The length of the CDR3 is 10 residues. The CDR3 sequence is CSGRDNEQFF. The CDR3 nucleotides read TGCAGCGGGCGGGACAATGAGCAGTTCTTC.

This chain connects TRBV2 to TRBJ1-5; D possibly corresponds to TRBD1 (5 bases). The CDR3 extends over 15 amino acids. Germline CDR1 SNHLY, CDR2 FYNNEI. Trimming cost V 3 bases and J 6 bases, with 15 bases left between them. In nucleotides, the CDR3 is TGTGCCAGCAGTGACCTTGGGGGGTCCACTCAGCCCCAGCATTTT. Its translation is CASSDLGGSTQPQHF.

The chain combines TRBV18 with TRBJ2-7, with 7 positions matching TRBD1. Germline V gives CDR1 KGHSH, CDR2 LQKENI. The ends lost 1 base at V and 2 bases at J; junction bases unmatched: 2. The CDR3 length is 14 residues. The CDR3 DNA reads as TGTGCCAGCTCACCACAAGGGACAGCCTACGAGCAGTACTTC. It specifies CASSPQGTAYEQYF.

This clonotype has only a few counts. The chain uses TRBV14 and TRBJ2-4; unclear D gene. From germline, CDR1 is SGHDN and CDR2 FVKESK. This CDR3 has 14 residues. Trimming took 5 bases from V and 6 from J, leaving 14 bases between them. Here the CDR3 DNA reads TGTGCCAGCAGCAAGCAACCCGGCCCAAACATTCAGTACTTC. It codes for CASSKQPGPNIQYF.

This clonotype was seen a few times. V usage is TRBV24-1 and J usage is TRBJ2-1; possibly TRBD1 for D (6 bases). Trimming left V 7 bases short and J 6 bases short, with 21 bases between. This CDR3 has 16 residues. Germline CDR1 KGHDR, CDR2 SFDVKD. The CDR3 DNA reads TGTGCCACCAGCGACGCACAGGGAATTGGGTTCAATGAGCAGTTCTTC. Translated: CATSDAQGIGFNEQFF.

The rearrangement joins TRBV29-1 to TRBJ2-4; D remains ambiguous. The germline V gene encodes CDR1 SQVTM and CDR2 ANQGSEA. V dropped 6 bases and J dropped 3 bases, with 12 bases sitting between them. The CDR3 has 13 residues. CDR3 sequence: CSVVRTGKNIQYF. CDR3 DNA sequence: TGCAGCGTGGTAAGGACCGGCAAAAACATTCAGTACTTC.

A few counts support this clonotype. The chain is built from TRBV18 and TRBJ2-1; tentative D call: TRBD2 (6 bases). The CDR3 contains 14 residues. In germline, CDR1 is KGHSH, CDR2 LQKENI. The V end lost 6 bases, the J end lost 7 bases, and 16 bases lay between the germline ends. The DNA of the CDR3 is TGTGCCAGCTCGCCGGGTGGAGGGGCTAATGAGCAGTTCTTC. Residues: CASSPGGGANEQFF.

The chain links TRBV10-3 to TRBJ2-1; D is perhaps TRBD2 (6 bases). The CDR3 covers 14 residues. The germline V gene encodes CDR1 ENHRY and CDR2 SYGVKD. Trimming took 3 bases from V and 3 from J, leaving 9 bases between them. CDR3 region: CAISERRDYNEQFF. The CDR3 DNA reads as TGTGCCATCAGTGAAAGGCGGGACTACAATGAGCAGTTCTTC.

V usage is TRBV27 and J usage is TRBJ2-2, with D perhaps TRBD1 (5 bases). The CDR3 has 14 residues. V shed 6 bases and J shed 1 base, with 9 bases lying between them. From germline, CDR1 is MNHEY and CDR2 SMNVEV (reference sequence). This CDR3 reads CASRWQGNTGELFF. DNA for the CDR3: TGTGCCAGCAGATGGCAGGGGAACACCGGGGAGCTGTTTTTT.

The rearrangement uses TRBV6-5 and TRBJ2-7; a weak D match, TRBD1 (6 bases). CDR1 MNHEY and CDR2 SVGAGI come from the germline V gene. The CDR3 runs 15 residues. With 2 bases removed from V and 2 bases from J, the gap between germline ends came to 13 bases. The CDR3 region is CASSYRDTGPYEQYF. The CDR3 bases are TGTGCCAGCAGTTACAGGGACACGGGACCCTACGAGCAGTACTTC.

J is TRBJ2-1 and V is TRBV28, with D hard to call. This CDR3 region has 17 residues. Trimming took 7 bases from V and 2 from J, leaving 21 bases between them. Germline V gene data show CDR1 as MDHEN and CDR2 as SYDVKM. In DNA form, the CDR3 reads TGTGCCAGCATTAACTTCCAAAGGGATAGGACCTACAATGAGCAGTTCTTC. It translates to CASINFQRDRTYNEQFF.

CDR3 loop: CASSLSLVRTGRTDTQYF. CDR3 coding DNA: TGTGCCAGCAGCTTAAGTTTAGTCCGGACAGGTCGAACAGATACGCAGTATTTT. The chain carries TRBV11-2 and TRBJ2-3, with TRBD1 matching 7 bases. Germline V lookup: CDR1 SGHAT, CDR2 FQNNGV. Trimming at V came to 2 bases and at J to 3 bases, leaving 14 bases not matched to a gene. The CDR3 runs 18 residues. Supplemented by reference TRBV11-2 and TRBJ2-3, the full variable domain reads EAGVAQSPRYKIIEKRQSVAFWCNPISGHATLYWYQQILGQGPKLLIQFQNNGVVDDSQLPKDRFSAERLKGVDSTLKIQPAKLEDSAVYLCASSLSLVRTGRTDTQYFGPGTRLTVL.

A few counts support this clonotype. The J gene is TRBJ1-2, the V gene TRBV5-1; D is uncertain. V lost 6 bases to trimming and J lost 1 base, with 7 bases between them. Germline V lookup: CDR1 SGHRS, CDR2 YFSETQ. CDR3 length equals 12 residues. CDR3 in amino acids: CASTAVNYGYTF. CDR3 sequence (DNA): TGCGCCAGCACCGCAGTTAACTATGGCTACACCTTC.

This clonotype was detected only a few times. V gene TRBV27 combines with J gene TRBJ1-2; 7 nucleotides agree with TRBD1. The J segment lost 4 bases and the V segment lost 3 bases, leaving 8 bases of the junction unmatched. This CDR3 is built from 15 residues. Germline V CDR1 and CDR2: MNHEY, SMNVEV (reference sequence). CDR3 in amino acids: CASSLRQGGSYGYTF. The CDR3 coding sequence is TGTGCCAGCAGTTTGAGACAGGGCGGGAGCTATGGCTACACCTTC.

The count of this clonotype is one. This chain links TRBV20-1 with TRBJ2-7; 11 bases match TRBD1. The trim removed 5 bases at V and 6 bases at J, leaving 12 bases unmatched. Germline V gives CDR1 DFQATT, CDR2 SNEGSKA (reference sequence). There are 15 residues in the CDR3. CDR3 sequence: CSARAPGTGGGEQYF. The CDR3 region has the DNA TGCAGTGCTCGGGCCCCCGGGACAGGGGGGGGCGAGCAGTACTTC.

CDR3 DNA sequence: TGTGCCAGCAGACGGCTAGCAGACGCCTCCTCAGATACGCAGTATTTT. It specifies CASRRLADASSDTQYF. The rearrangement links TRBV7-2 to TRBJ2-3; D possibly corresponds to TRBD2 (5 bases). Deletions cut 6 bases from V and 4 bases from J, with 20 bases between. CDR3 size: 16 residues. Germline loops: CDR1 SGHTA, CDR2 FQGNSA.

J is TRBJ2-2 and V is TRBV23-1; possibly TRBD2 for D (6 bases). TRBV23-1 is an ORF for which the function is uncertain. Trimming stripped 7 bases from V and 2 bases from J, with 8 bases between. The CDR3 runs 13 residues. The CDR3 nucleotides read TGCGCCAGCACCGGGGGAAACACCGGGGAGCTGTTTTTT. Translating gives CASTGGNTGELFF.

V is TRBV5-1 and J is TRBJ2-1; 7 nucleotides agree with TRBD2. This CDR3 has 15 amino acids. Per germline, CDR1 SGHRS and CDR2 YFSETQ. Trimming took 8 bases from V and 3 from J; bases not matched to a gene: 11. As DNA, the CDR3 is TGCGCCAGTTTTAGCGGGTCAGGATTCTACAATGAGCAGTTCTTC. It encodes CASFSGSGFYNEQFF.

The V call is TRBV24-1, the J call TRBJ2-5; D is perhaps TRBD1 (6 bases). The V end lost 4 bases, the J end lost 2 bases, and 13 bases lay between the germline ends. This CDR3 region has 15 residues. CDR1 is KGHDR and CDR2 is SFDVKD in the germline V gene. The CDR3 loop is CATSDPRTEQETQYF. Here the CDR3 DNA reads TGTGCCACCAGTGACCCCCGGACAGAACAAGAGACCCAGTACTTC.

The gene calls are TRBV7-2 and TRBJ1-5; a weak D match, TRBD1 (5 bases). The CDR3 is 16 residues long. CDR1 and CDR2 from the germline V gene are SGHTA and FQGNSA. Trimming shortened V by 1 base and J by 1 base, and 11 bases separated the two germline ends. CDR3 bases: TGTGCCAGCAGCTTAGATTGGGGGGGGAGCAATCAGCCCCAGCATTTT. Its protein is CASSLDWGGSNQPQHF.

There are a few counts of this clonotype. J is TRBJ2-7 and V is TRBV29-1; D perhaps matches TRBD2 (5 bases). The CDR3 length is 11 residues. The V gene lost 6 bases and the J gene lost 5 bases, with 11 bases spanning the gap. Germline CDR1 SQVTM, CDR2 ANQGSEA. CDR3 loop: CSVLSGNEQYF. The CDR3 coding sequence is TGCAGCGTCCTCTCGGGAAACGAGCAGTACTTC.

This chain connects TRBV7-8 to TRBJ2-3; D unresolved. This CDR3 spans 14 amino acids. Trimming stripped 3 bases from V and 0 bases from J, with 7 bases between. CDR1 is SGHVS, CDR2 FQNEAQ, per germline. CDR3 sequence (DNA): TGTGCCAGCAGCTTTGAGGACAGCACAGATACGCAGTATTTT. Its protein is CASSFEDSTDTQYF.

In its sample, this clonotype was seen a few times. The rearrangement joins TRBV19 to TRBJ2-7; 12 bases are a match to TRBD2. CDR3 length: 16 residues. The junction had 14 bases not matched to a gene; V was cut back by 10 bases and J by 4 bases. CDR1 LNHDA and CDR2 SQIVND come from the germline V gene (reference sequence). The CDR3 DNA sequence: TGTGCCACTGGTCCCAGACTAGCGGGAGAAGGGTACGAGCAGTACTTC. It encodes CATGPRLAGEGYEQYF.

The CDR3 sequence is CASSQVEGQETQYF. In DNA form, the CDR3 reads TGTGCCAGCAGCCAAGTGGAGGGCCAAGAGACCCAGTACTTC. The chain has TRBV4-2 and TRBJ2-5; tentatively, D is TRBD2 (6 bases). The CDR3 totals 14 residues. Trimming shortened V by 1 base and J by 1 base, and 7 bases separated the two germline ends. In germline, CDR1 is LGHNA, CDR2 YNFKEQ.

This clonotype showed up many times. The chain has TRBV5-1 and TRBJ2-3; TRBD2 matches 10 bases. V dropped 3 bases and J dropped 2; count of bases not matched to a gene: 6. The CDR3 runs to 16 residues. Per the germline V gene, CDR1 is SGHRS and CDR2 is YFSETQ. The CDR3 DNA sequence: TGCGCCAGCAGCTCACCGAGCGGGAGGGCCACAGATACGCAGTATTTT. It yields the protein CASSSPSGRATDTQYF. Supplemented by reference TRBV5-1 and TRBJ2-3, the full variable domain reads KAGVTQTPRYLIKTRGQQVTLSCSPISGHRSVSWYQQTPGQGLQFLFEYFSETQRNKGNFPGRFSGRQFSNSRSEMNVSTLELGDSALYLCASSSPSGRATDTQYFGPGTRLTVL.

The chain uses TRBV6-6 and TRBJ2-2, with D possibly matching TRBD1 (6 bases). CDR1 is MNHNY, CDR2 SVGAGI, per germline (reference sequence). The CDR3 consists of 19 residues. Trimming cost V 4 bases and J 6 bases, with 27 bases left between them. CDR3 region: CASSWSAPQEGTFAGELFF. In nucleotides, the CDR3 is TGTGCCAGCAGTTGGTCGGCTCCCCAGGAAGGGACATTCGCCGGGGAGCTGTTTTTT.

The chain employs TRBV20-1 and TRBJ1-2, with unresolved D. The germline V and J ends were trimmed by 6 bases and 0 bases, with 11 bases remaining between them. The CDR3 sequence is 13 residues long. The germline V gene has CDR1 DFQATT and CDR2 SNEGSKA (reference sequence). CDR3 sequence reads: CSATVIANYGYTF. The CDR3 bases are TGCAGTGCCACAGTCATAGCTAACTATGGCTACACCTTC.